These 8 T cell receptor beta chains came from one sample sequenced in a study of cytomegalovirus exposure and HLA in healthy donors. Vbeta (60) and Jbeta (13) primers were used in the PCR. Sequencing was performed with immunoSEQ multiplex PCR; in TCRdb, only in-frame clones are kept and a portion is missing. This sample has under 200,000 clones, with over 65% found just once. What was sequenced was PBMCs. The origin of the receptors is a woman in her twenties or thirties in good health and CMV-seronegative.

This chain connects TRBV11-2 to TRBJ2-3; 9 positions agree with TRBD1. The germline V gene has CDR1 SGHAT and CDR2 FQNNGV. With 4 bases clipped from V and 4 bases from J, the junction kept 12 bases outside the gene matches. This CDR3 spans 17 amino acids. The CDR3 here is CASSSPGQGRGSDTQYF. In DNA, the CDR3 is TGTGCCAGCAGCTCCCCGGGACAGGGCAGGGGATCAGATACGCAGTATTTT. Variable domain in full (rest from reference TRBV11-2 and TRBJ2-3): EAGVAQSPRYKIIEKRQSVAFWCNPISGHATLYWYQQILGQGPKLLIQFQNNGVVDDSQLPKDRFSAERLKGVDSTLKIQPAKLEDSAVYLCASSSPGQGRGSDTQYFGPGTRLTVL.

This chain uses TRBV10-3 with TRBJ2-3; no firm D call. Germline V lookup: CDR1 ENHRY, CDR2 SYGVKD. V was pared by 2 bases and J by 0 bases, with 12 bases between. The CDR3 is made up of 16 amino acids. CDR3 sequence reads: CAISEGRNPSTDTQYF. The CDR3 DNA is TGTGCCATCAGTGAGGGCAGAAACCCTAGCACAGATACGCAGTATTTT.

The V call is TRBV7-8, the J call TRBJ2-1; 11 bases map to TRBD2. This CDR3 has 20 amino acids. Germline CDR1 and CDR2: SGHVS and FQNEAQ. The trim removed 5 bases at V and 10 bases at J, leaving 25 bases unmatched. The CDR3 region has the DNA TGTGCCAGCAGCGTCCCTGTATATCTAGCGGGAGGAGCCGGACTTGGGGAGCAGTTCTTC. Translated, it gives CASSVPVYLAGGAGLGEQFF.

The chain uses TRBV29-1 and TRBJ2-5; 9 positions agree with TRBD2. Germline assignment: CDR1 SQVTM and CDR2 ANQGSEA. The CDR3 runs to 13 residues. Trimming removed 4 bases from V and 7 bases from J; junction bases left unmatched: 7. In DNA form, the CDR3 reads TGCAGCGTTGGGGGGGGACTAGCCGGGACCCAGTACTTC. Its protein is CSVGGGLAGTQYF.

The CDR3 loop reads CASNTGAIDTEAFF. The DNA of the CDR3 is TGTGCCAGTAACACAGGGGCCATCGACACTGAAGCTTTCTTT. The rearrangement uses TRBV19 and TRBJ1-1; 7 positions match TRBD1. CDR3 length: 14 amino acids. The V and J ends lost 7 bases and 3 bases, in that order; junction bases with no gene match: 8. CDR1 is LNHDA, CDR2 SQIVND, per germline (reference sequence).

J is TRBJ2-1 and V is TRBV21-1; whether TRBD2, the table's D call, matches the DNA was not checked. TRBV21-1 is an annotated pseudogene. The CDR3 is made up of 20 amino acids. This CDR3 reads CASSTQVGTSGRPSYNEQFF. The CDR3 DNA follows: TGTGCCAGCAGCACCCAAGTCGGGACTAGCGGGAGACCCAGCTACAATGAGCAGTTCTTC.

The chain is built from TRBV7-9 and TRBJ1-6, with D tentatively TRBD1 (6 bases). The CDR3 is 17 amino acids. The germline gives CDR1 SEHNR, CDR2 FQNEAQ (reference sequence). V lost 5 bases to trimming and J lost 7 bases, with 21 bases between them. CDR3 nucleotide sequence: TGTGCCAGCAGCGCCTGGGGGGGCGACCATCAGAATTCACCCCTCCACTTT. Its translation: CASSAWGGDHQNSPLHF. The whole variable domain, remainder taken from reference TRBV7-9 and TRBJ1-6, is DTGVSQNPRHKITKRGQNVTFRCDPISEHNRLYWYRQTLGQGPEFLTYFQNEAQLEKSRLLSDRFSAERPKGSFSTLEIQRTEQGDSAMYLCASSAWGGDHQNSPLHFGNGTRLTVT.

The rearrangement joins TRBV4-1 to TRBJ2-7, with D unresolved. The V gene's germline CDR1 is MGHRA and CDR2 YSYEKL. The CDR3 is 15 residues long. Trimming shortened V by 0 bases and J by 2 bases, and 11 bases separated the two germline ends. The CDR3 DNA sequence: TGCGCCAGCAGCCAAGACTCCCCTATGGCCTACGAGCAGTACTTC. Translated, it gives CASSQDSPMAYEQYF.